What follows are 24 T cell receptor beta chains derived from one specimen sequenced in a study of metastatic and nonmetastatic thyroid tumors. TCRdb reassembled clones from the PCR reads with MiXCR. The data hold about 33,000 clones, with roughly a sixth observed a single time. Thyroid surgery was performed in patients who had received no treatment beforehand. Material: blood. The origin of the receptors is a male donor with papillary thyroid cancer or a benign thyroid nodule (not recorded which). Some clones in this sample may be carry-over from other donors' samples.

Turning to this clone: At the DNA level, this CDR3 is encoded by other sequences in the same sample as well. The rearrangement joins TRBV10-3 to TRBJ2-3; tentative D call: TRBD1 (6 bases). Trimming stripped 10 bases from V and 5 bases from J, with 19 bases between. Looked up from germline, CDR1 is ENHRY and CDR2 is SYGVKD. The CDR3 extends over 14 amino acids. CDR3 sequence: CASQGTTAGDTQYF. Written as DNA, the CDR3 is TGTGCCAGCCAAGGGACAACGGCGGGAGATACGCAGTATTTT.

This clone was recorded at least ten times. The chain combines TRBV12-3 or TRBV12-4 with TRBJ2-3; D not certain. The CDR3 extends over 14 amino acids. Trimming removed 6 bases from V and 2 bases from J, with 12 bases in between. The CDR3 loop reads CASSPSGFTDTQYF. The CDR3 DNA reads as TGTGCCAGCAGCCCCTCGGGTTTCACAGATACGCAGTATTTT.

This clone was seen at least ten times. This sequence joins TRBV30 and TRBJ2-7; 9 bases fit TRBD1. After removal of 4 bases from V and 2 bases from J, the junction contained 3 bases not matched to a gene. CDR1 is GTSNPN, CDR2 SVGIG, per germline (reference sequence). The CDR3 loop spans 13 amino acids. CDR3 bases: TGTGCCTGGACCGGGACAGGGACCTACGAGCAGTACTTC. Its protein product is CAWTGTGTYEQYF.

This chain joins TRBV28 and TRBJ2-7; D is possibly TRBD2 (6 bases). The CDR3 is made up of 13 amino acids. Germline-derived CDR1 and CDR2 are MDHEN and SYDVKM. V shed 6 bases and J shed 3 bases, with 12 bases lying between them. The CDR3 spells CASSSSVSYEQYF. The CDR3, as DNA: TGTGCCAGCAGCTCTAGCGTGAGCTACGAGCAGTACTTC.

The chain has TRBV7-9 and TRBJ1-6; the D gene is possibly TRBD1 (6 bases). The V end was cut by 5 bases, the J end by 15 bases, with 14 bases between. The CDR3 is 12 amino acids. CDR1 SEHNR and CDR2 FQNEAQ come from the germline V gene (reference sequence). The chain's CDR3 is CASSVQGTSLHF. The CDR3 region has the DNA TGTGCCAGCAGCGTACAGGGAACTAGCCTCCACTTT. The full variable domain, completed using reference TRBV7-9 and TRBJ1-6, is DTGVSQNPRHKITKRGQNVTFRCDPISEHNRLYWYRQTLGQGPEFLTYFQNEAQLEKSRLLSDRFSAERPKGSFSTLEIQRTEQGDSAMYLCASSVQGTSLHFGNGTRLTVT.

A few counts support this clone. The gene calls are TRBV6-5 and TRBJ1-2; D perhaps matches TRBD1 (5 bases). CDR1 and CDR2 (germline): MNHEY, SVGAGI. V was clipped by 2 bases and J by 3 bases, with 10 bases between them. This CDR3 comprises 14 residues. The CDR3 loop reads CASSYKGTDYGYTF. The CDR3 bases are TGTGCCAGCAGTTACAAAGGGACTGACTATGGCTACACCTTC.

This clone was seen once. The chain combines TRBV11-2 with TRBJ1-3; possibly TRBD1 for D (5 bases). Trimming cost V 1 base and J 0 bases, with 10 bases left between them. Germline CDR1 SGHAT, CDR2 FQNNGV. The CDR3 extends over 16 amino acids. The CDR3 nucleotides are TGTGCCAGCAGCTTAGTAGGGGACCCCTCTGGAAACACCATATATTTT. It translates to CASSLVGDPSGNTIYF.

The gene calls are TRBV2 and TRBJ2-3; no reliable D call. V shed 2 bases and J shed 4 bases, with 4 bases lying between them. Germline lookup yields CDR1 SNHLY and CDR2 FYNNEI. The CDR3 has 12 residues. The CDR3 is CASSESADTQYF. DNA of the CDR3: TGTGCCAGCAGTGAATCTGCAGATACGCAGTATTTT.

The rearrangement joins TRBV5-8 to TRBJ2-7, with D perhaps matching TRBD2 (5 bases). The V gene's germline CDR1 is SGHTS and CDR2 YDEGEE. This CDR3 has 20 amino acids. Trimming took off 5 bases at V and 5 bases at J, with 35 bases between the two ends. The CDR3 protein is CASRTTYVPNKKLEAHEQYF. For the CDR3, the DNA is TGTGCCAGCAGAACCACATATGTCCCTAATAAGAAGCTGGAGGCCCACGAGCAGTACTTC. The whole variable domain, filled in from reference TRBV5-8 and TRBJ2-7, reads EAGVTQSPTHLIKTRGQQATLRCSPISGHTSVYWYQQALGLGLQFLLWYDEGEERNRGNFPPRFSGRQFPNYSSELNVNALELEDSALYLCASRTTYVPNKKLEAHEQYFGPGTRLTVT.

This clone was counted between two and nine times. The CDR3 here is CANSESSYNEQFF. CDR3 DNA: TGTGCCAACTCGGAGTCCTCCTACAATGAGCAGTTCTTC. The chain has TRBV6-1 and TRBJ2-1; no reliable D call. CDR1 and CDR2 (germline): MNHNS, SASEGT. V lost 10 bases to trimming and J lost 0 bases, with 10 bases between them. The CDR3 loop spans 13 amino acids.

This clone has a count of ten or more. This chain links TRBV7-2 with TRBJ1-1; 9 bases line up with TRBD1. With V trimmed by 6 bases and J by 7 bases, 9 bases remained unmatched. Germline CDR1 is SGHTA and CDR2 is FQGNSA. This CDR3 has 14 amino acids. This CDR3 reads CASSRDREANEAFF. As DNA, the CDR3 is TGTGCCAGCAGTAGGGACAGGGAAGCAAATGAAGCTTTCTTT.

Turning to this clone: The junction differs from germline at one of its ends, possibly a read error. This CDR3 reads CASSYVGVSTEYF. The CDR3 nucleotides read TGTGCCAGCAGTTACGTAGGGGTTTCTACGGAGTATTTT. V is TRBV6-2 or TRBV6-3 and J is TRBJ2-3; TRBD1 might be the D (5 bases). Germline CDR1 MNHEY, CDR2 SVGEGT. CDR3 length equals 13 residues.

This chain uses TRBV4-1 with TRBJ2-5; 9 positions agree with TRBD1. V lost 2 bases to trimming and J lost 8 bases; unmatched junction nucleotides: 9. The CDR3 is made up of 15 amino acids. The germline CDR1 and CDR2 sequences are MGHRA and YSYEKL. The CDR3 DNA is TGCGCCAGCAGCCAATACGGGACAGGGTACGATACCCAGTACTTC. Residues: CASSQYGTGYDTQYF.

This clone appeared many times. Written as DNA, the CDR3 is TGCAGTGCTCGATCCGGGGCTTACAATGAGCAGTTCTTC. This encodes CSARSGAYNEQFF. The genes are TRBV20-1 and TRBJ2-1; D tentatively fits TRBD1 or TRBD2 (5 bases each). CDR1 is DFQATT and CDR2 is SNEGSKA in the germline V gene (reference sequence). The V gene lost 5 bases and the J gene lost 4 bases, with 12 bases spanning the gap. CDR3 size: 13 residues.

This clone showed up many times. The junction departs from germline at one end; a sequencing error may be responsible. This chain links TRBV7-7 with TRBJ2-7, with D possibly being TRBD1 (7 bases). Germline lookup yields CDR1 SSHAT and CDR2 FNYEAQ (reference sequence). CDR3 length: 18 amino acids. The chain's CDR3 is CASSLGGTVNHRSYEQYF. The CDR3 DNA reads TGTGCTAGCAGCTTAGGGGGGACAGTAAATCATCGCTCCTACGAGCAGTACTTC.

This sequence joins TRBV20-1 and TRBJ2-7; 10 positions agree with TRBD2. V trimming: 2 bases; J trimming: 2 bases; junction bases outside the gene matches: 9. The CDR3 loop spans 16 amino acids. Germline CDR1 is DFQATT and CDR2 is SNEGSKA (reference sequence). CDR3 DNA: TGCAGTGCTAGAACGTCTAGCGGGGGTCGACCCTACGAGCAGTACTTC. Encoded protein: CSARTSSGGRPYEQYF.

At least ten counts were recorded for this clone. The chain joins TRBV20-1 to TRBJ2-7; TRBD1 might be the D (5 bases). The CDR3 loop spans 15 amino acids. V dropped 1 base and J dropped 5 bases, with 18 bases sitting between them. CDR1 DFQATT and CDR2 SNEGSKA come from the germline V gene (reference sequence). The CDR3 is CSARALGFRGNEQYF. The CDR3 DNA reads TGCAGTGCTAGAGCCCTAGGGTTTAGGGGAAACGAGCAGTACTTC.

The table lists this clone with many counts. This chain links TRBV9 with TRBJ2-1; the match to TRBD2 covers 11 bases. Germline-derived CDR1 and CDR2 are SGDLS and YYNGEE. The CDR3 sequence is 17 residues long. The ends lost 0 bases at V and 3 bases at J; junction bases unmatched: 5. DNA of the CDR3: TGTGCCAGCAGCGTAGATACCGGGACTAGCGGCTACAATGAGCAGTTCTTC. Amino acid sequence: CASSVDTGTSGYNEQFF.

The CDR3 is CASRGLAGESEQYF. CDR3 nucleotides: TGTGCCAGCAGGGGACTAGCGGGAGAGAGCGAGCAGTACTTC. V is TRBV6-1 and J is TRBJ2-7, with 14 bases aligning to TRBD2. The CDR3 sequence is 14 residues long. Trimming at V came to 6 bases and at J to 6 bases, leaving 4 bases not matched to a gene. Germline CDR1 MNHNS, CDR2 SASEGT.

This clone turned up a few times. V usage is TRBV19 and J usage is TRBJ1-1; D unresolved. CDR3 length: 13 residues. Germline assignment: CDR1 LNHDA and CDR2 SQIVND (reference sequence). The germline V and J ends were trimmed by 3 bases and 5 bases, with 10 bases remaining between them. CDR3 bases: TGTGCCAGTAGTATCTTGTCGGGGACTGAAGCTTTCTTT. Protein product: CASSILSGTEAFF.

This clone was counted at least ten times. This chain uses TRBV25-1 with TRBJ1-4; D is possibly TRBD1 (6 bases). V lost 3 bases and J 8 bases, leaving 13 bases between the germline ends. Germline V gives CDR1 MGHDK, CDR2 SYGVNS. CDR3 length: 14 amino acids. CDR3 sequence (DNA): TGTGCCAGCAGTGACTCAGGGGTAGGGGAAAAACTGTTTTTT. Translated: CASSDSGVGEKLFF.

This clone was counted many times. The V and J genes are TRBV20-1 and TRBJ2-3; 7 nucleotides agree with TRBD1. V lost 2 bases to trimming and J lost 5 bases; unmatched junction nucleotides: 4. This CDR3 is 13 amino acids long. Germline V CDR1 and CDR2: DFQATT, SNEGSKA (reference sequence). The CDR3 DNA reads TGCAGTGCTAGAACAGGGGCAGGAGATACGCAGTATTTT. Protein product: CSARTGAGDTQYF.

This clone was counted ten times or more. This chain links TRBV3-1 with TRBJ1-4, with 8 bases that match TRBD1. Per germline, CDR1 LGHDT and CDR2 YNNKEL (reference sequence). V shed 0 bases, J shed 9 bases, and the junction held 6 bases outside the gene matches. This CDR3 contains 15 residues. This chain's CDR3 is CASSQEGTGGKKLFF. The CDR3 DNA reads TGTGCCAGCAGCCAAGAAGGGACAGGAGGCAAAAAACTGTTTTTT.

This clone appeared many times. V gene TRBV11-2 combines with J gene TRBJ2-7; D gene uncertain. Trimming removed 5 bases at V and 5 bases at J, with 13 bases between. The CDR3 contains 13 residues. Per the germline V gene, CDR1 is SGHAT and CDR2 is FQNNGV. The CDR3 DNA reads TGTGCCAGCAGCCGTAAGGGTGGGGACGAGCAGTACTTC. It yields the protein CASSRKGGDEQYF.